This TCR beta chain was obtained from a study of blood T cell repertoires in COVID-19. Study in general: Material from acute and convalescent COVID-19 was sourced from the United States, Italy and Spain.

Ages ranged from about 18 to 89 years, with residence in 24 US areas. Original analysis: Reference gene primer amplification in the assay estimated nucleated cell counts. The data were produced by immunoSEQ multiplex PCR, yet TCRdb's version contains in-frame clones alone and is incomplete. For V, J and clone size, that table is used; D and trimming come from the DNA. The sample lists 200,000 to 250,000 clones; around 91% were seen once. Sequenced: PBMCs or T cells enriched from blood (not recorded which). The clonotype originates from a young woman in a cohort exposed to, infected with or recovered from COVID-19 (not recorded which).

The chain's CDR3 is CASSPFGGAGGPSETQYF. CDR3 in DNA: TGTGCCAGCAGCCCATTCGGTGGGGCGGGAGGCCCGAGTGAGACCCAGTACTTC. The chain recombines TRBV7-9 with TRBJ2-5, with 8 bases lining up with TRBD2. V gave up 5 bases and J gave up 5 bases; unmatched junction bases: 19. The CDR3 runs 18 residues. The germline V gene has CDR1 SEHNR and CDR2 FQNEAQ (reference sequence). Full variable domain (outside the CDR3, taken from reference TRBV7-9 and TRBJ2-5): DTGVSQNPRHKITKRGQNVTFRCDPISEHNRLYWYRQTLGQGPEFLTYFQNEAQLEKSRLLSDRFSAERPKGSFSTLEIQRTEQGDSAMYLCASSPFGGAGGPSETQYFGPGTRLLVL.